Following are 17 T cell receptor beta chains from one sample sequenced in a study of blood T cell repertoires in COVID-19. Measured with immunoSEQ multiplex PCR; TCRdb has only the in-frame clones, and not every one. Among about 210,000 clones listed, 65% to 85% were seen once. Sample: PBMCs or T cells enriched from blood (not recorded which). The receptor set was obtained from a man aged 25 to 45 with acute COVID-19.

The chain has TRBV3-1 (or the pseudogene TRBV3-2) and TRBJ2-7; tentative D call: TRBD1 (6 bases). CDR1 is LGHDT, CDR2 YNNKEL, per germline (reference sequence). V was trimmed by 2 bases and J by 6 bases, leaving 23 bases between them. The CDR3 is 17 residues long. The DNA for the CDR3 is TGTGCCAGCAGCCAAACCCCCAAAACTCTTCAGGGGCCCGAGCAGTACTTC. It specifies CASSQTPKTLQGPEQYF.

This chain links TRBV27 with TRBJ1-5; perhaps TRBD1 as D (6 bases). This CDR3 has 17 amino acids. Germline V gives CDR1 MNHEY, CDR2 SMNVEV (reference sequence). V shed 1 base and J shed 0 bases, with 13 bases lying between them. The CDR3 region has the DNA TGTGCCAGCAGTTTATGGCAGGGGAGCTATAGCAATCAGCCCCAGCATTTT. Translating it yields CASSLWQGSYSNQPQHF.

The chain joins TRBV14 to TRBJ1-1, with TRBD1 matching 8 bases. The junction had 8 bases not matched to a gene; V was cut back by 1 base and J by 7 bases. Germline lookup yields CDR1 SGHDN and CDR2 FVKESK. This CDR3 contains 15 residues. CDR3 region: CASSQVQGALGEAFF. The CDR3 region has the DNA TGTGCCAGCAGCCAAGTTCAGGGGGCGCTAGGTGAAGCTTTCTTT.

This clone was detected once. This rearrangement joins TRBV2 to TRBJ2-1; TRBD1 aligns across 8 bases. Germline-derived CDR1 and CDR2 are SNHLY and FYNNEI. J was trimmed by 2 bases and V by 6 bases; bases with no gene match: 12. The CDR3 runs to 17 residues. CDR3 DNA: TGTGCCAGCAGGGCCCACCTGGGACAGGAGACCTACAATGAGCAGTTCTTC. Translating it yields CASRAHLGQETYNEQFF.

The V call is TRBV30, the J call TRBJ2-5; TRBD1 matches 7 bases. Germline values: CDR1 GTSNPN, CDR2 SVGIG (reference sequence). V was pared by 2 bases and J by 6 bases, with 6 bases of the junction left unmatched. There are 13 residues in the CDR3. The CDR3 loop is CAWSHGRGKTQYF. As DNA, the CDR3 is TGTGCCTGGAGTCATGGCAGGGGGAAGACCCAGTACTTC.

The chain joins TRBV6-5 to TRBJ1-2, with a possible D match to TRBD1 (6 bases). Germline lookup yields CDR1 MNHEY and CDR2 SVGAGI. The V and J ends lost 5 bases and 4 bases respectively, with 14 bases between them. The CDR3 runs to 14 residues. CDR3 sequence reads: CASSTRQVGYGYTF. The CDR3 coding sequence is TGTGCCAGCAGTACGAGACAGGTGGGCTATGGCTACACCTTC.

This clone has just one count. The chain joins TRBV5-1 to TRBJ1-2; 11 nucleotides agree with TRBD1. CDR3 size: 14 residues. Germline lookup yields CDR1 SGHRS and CDR2 YFSETQ. The junction had 7 bases not matched to a gene; V was cut back by 4 bases and J by 8 bases. The CDR3 DNA follows: TGCGCCAGCAGCCGGGACAGGGGGACCGAGGGCTACACCTTC. Translated: CASSRDRGTEGYTF.

In DNA form, the CDR3 reads TGTGCCAGCAGCTTGGCGGGGAGGGAGAAAGAGACCCAGTACTTC. This encodes CASSLAGREKETQYF. This chain joins TRBV5-4 and TRBJ2-5; 7 bases are shared with TRBD2. CDR1 and CDR2 from the germline V gene are SGHNT and YYREEE (reference sequence). The CDR3 sequence is 15 residues long. J lost 3 bases, V lost 0 bases, and 5 bases had no gene match.

This clone occurred once. The chain couples TRBV29-1 to TRBJ1-3; 10 bases agree with TRBD1. Germline CDR1 and CDR2: SQVTM and ANQGSEA. This CDR3 comprises 16 residues. V lost 1 base, J lost 0 bases, and 3 bases stayed unmatched. CDR3 coding DNA: TGCAGCGTTGAAGGGACAGGGGGTGTCTCTGGAAACACCATATATTTT. Residues: CSVEGTGGVSGNTIYF.

The rearrangement joins TRBV5-3 to TRBJ2-4; 7 bases line up with TRBD1. TRBV5-3 is an open reading frame whose function is uncertain. The CDR3 sequence is 13 residues long. The ends lost 4 bases at V and 5 bases at J; junction bases unmatched: 3. The DNA of the CDR3 is TGTGCCAGAAGCCCGCAGGGGGAAAACATTCAGTACTTC. This gives the protein CARSPQGENIQYF.

This clone was counted a few times. The chain employs TRBV5-1 and TRBJ2-7, with 9 bases identical to TRBD1. CDR1 is SGHRS and CDR2 is YFSETQ in the germline V gene. The CDR3 contains 14 residues. Trimming cost V 4 bases and J 3 bases; bases outside gene matches: 5. The CDR3 coding sequence is TGCGCCAGCAGCCTTCGACAGGGGGGCTACGAGCAGTACTTC. It specifies CASSLRQGGYEQYF.

The chain carries TRBV30 and TRBJ2-5; D unresolved. The CDR3 consists of 13 residues. Germline lookup yields CDR1 GTSNPN and CDR2 SVGIG (reference sequence). The V and J ends lost 0 bases and 4 bases respectively, with 9 bases between them. The CDR3 loop is CAWSVRVRETQYF. The CDR3 coding sequence is TGTGCCTGGAGTGTACGGGTGCGAGAGACCCAGTACTTC.

This chain connects TRBV19 to TRBJ2-3; D is uncertain. Germline CDR1 LNHDA, CDR2 SQIVND (reference sequence). This CDR3 comprises 14 residues. V was clipped by 0 bases and J by 4 bases, with 8 bases between them. The CDR3: CASSIETRADTQYF. As DNA, the CDR3 is TGTGCCAGTAGTATAGAGACTCGCGCAGATACGCAGTATTTT.

This clone was counted between two and nine times. The gene calls are TRBV12-3 or TRBV12-4 and TRBJ1-1; no clear D. The V gene lost 6 bases and the J gene lost 6 bases, with 8 bases spanning the gap. The CDR3 spans 11 residues. CDR3 region: CASRYRAEAFF. The CDR3, as DNA: TGTGCCAGCAGGTATCGGGCTGAAGCTTTCTTT.

V usage is TRBV28 and J usage is TRBJ2-7; D is ambiguous. Trimming took 5 bases from V and 1 from J, leaving 12 bases between them. Germline lookup yields CDR1 MDHEN and CDR2 SYDVKM. The length of the CDR3 is 14 residues. The CDR3 bases are TGTGCCAGCAGTACCTTCCACCGGTCCTACGAGCAGTACTTC. It translates to CASSTFHRSYEQYF.

This chain joins TRBV6-1 and TRBJ2-5; no clear D gene. Germline-derived CDR1 and CDR2 are MNHNS and SASEGT. V was trimmed by 3 bases and J by 3 bases, leaving 8 bases between them. The CDR3 is 13 amino acids. The CDR3 region is CASSDSRKETQYF. The CDR3, as DNA: TGTGCCAGCAGTGATTCCAGAAAAGAGACCCAGTACTTC.

This rearrangement joins TRBV19 to TRBJ2-3; TRBD2 matches 8 bases. J lost 5 bases, V lost 7 bases, and 14 bases had no gene match. The germline gives CDR1 LNHDA, CDR2 SQIVND (reference sequence). This CDR3 has 16 amino acids. The CDR3 DNA reads as TGTGCCAGTACCCGTTTTAGCGGGGCCATGCAAGATACGCAGTATTTT. Amino acid sequence: CASTRFSGAMQDTQYF.